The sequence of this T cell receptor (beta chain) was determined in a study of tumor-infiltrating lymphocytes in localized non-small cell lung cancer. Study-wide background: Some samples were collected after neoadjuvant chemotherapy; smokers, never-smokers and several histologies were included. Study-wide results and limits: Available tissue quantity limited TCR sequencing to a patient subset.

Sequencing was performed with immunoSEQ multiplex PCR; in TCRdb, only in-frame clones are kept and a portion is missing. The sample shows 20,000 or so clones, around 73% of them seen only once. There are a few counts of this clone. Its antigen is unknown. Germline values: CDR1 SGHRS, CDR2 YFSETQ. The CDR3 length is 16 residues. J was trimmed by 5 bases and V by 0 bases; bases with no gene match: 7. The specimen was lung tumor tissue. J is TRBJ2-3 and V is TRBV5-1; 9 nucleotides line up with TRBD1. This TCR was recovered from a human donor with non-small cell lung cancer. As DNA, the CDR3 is TGCGCCAGCAGCTTGGCCGGCACAGGGGGCCAAGATACGCAGTATTTT. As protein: CASSLAGTGGQDTQYF.